The present entry profiles one T cell receptor beta chain with its context. The antigen is unknown. This sample was included in a study of a mutant IDH1 vaccine in newly diagnosed glioma. The repertoire was sequenced with immunoSEQ multiplex PCR; TCRdb's copy has only in-frame clones and lacks some. The table includes around 52,000 clones, around 78% detected once. Time point here: week 35, safety follow-up. Each dose delivered 300 ug of mutant IDH1 20-mer peptide subcutaneously with imiquimod. The receptor was derived from a man aged 40-50 years with glioma. The sample here was PBMCs, taken from a glioma patient whose treatment included an IDH1 peptide vaccine.

The CDR3 region is CATSRERRERLFF. For the CDR3, the DNA is TGTGCCACCAGCAGAGAACGGCGGGAGAGGCTGTTTTTT. The chain uses TRBV15 and TRBJ2-2, with TRBD2 identical over 7 bases. Germline assignment: CDR1 LNHNV and CDR2 YYDKDF (reference sequence). The CDR3 loop spans 13 amino acids. J was trimmed by 13 bases and V by 0 bases; bases with no gene match: 5. The complete variable domain, with remaining parts taken from reference TRBV15 and TRBJ2-2, reads DAMVIQNPRYQVTQFGKPVTLSCSQTLNHNVMYWYQQKSSQAPKLLFHYYDKDFNNEADTPDNFQSRRPNTSFCFLDIRSPGLGDTAMYLCATSRERRERLFFGEGSRLTVL.